Following are 23 T cell receptor beta chains from one sample sequenced in a study of OX40 agonist ivuxolimab in advanced cancers. The method was immunoSEQ multiplex PCR; TCRdb's version includes in-frame clones alone and lacks a portion of them. The sample yields tens of thousands of clones, roughly nine tenths seen once. Source: CD4+ or CD8+ T cells sorted from blood, taken in a trial of the OX40 agonist ivuxolimab. The receptors stem from an adult with an advanced solid tumor such as melanoma, head and neck, liver or kidney cancer.

The chain employs TRBV5-4 and TRBJ1-1; D gene uncertain. The CDR3 has 16 residues. Germline V CDR1 and CDR2: SGHNT, YYREEE (reference sequence). Trimming pared 0 bases from V and 1 base from J, leaving 13 bases between. CDR3 loop: CASSLGYTGENTEAFF. The CDR3 DNA follows: TGTGCCAGCAGCTTGGGATATACGGGAGAGAACACTGAAGCTTTCTTT.

V is TRBV4-1 and J is TRBJ2-7; 10 bases are a match to TRBD2. The CDR3 runs to 17 residues. CDR1 and CDR2 (germline): MGHRA, YSYEKL. The J segment lost 3 bases and the V segment lost 0 bases, leaving 8 bases of the junction unmatched. CDR3 DNA: TGCGCCAGCAGCCAAGAGGAGAGCGGGGGGGGATTCTACGAGCAGTACTTC. This codes for CASSQEESGGGFYEQYF.

V usage is TRBV7-9 and J usage is TRBJ1-2; 10 nucleotides match TRBD1. The CDR3 is 15 residues long. Germline V gene data show CDR1 as SEHNR and CDR2 as FQNEAQ (reference sequence). Losses at the gene ends were 1 base for V and 4 bases for J; bases not matched to a gene: 3. The CDR3 region has the DNA TGTGCCAGCAGCTTAGGGACAGGGGGTATCTATGGCTACACCTTC. Encoded protein: CASSLGTGGIYGYTF.

Regarding this clone: One end of the junction is discordant with germline, which a read error may explain. The rearrangement uses TRBV2 and TRBJ1-5; weak D call: TRBD1 (5 bases). Germline CDR1 is SNHLY and CDR2 is FYNNEI. The length of the CDR3 is 13 residues. CDR3 bases: TGTGCCAGCAGTGAGGACACCTTTCAGGCCCAGCATTTT. Translating it yields CASSEDTFQAQHF.

J is TRBJ2-7 and V is TRBV9, with 12 bases fitting TRBD2. After removal of 0 bases from V and 4 bases from J, the junction contained 8 bases not matched to a gene. Looked up from germline, CDR1 is SGDLS and CDR2 is YYNGEE. The CDR3 runs 17 residues. Written as DNA, the CDR3 is TGTGCCAGCAGCGTAGAAGCGGCCCTAGCGGGGGGGTACGAGCAGTACTTC. Its translation is CASSVEAALAGGYEQYF.

The genes are TRBV7-3 and TRBJ2-1; 14 bases agree with TRBD2. CDR3 length: 16 amino acids. Looked up from germline, CDR1 is SGHTA and CDR2 is FQGTGA. V shed 4 bases, J shed 4 bases, and the junction held 3 bases outside the gene matches. This chain's CDR3 is CASSSGLAGVYNEQFF. CDR3 nucleotides: TGTGCCAGCAGCTCGGGACTAGCGGGAGTATACAATGAGCAGTTCTTC.

Only a few counts were recorded for this clone. This sequence joins TRBV18 and TRBJ2-2, with D unresolved. The V gene's germline CDR1 is KGHSH and CDR2 LQKENI. There are 16 residues in the CDR3. V lost 6 bases and J 2 bases, leaving 16 bases between the germline ends. CDR3 residues: CASSRSRNPNTGELFF. The CDR3, as DNA: TGTGCCAGCTCCCGGTCGCGCAACCCAAACACCGGGGAGCTGTTTTTT.

The chain recombines TRBV19 with TRBJ2-3, with 8 bases identical to TRBD2. This CDR3 has 14 residues. V lost 5 bases and J lost 3; bases outside the gene matches: 4. Germline CDR1 is LNHDA and CDR2 is SQIVND (reference sequence). The CDR3 DNA sequence: TGTGCCAGTAGTGCCCTAGCGGGTACAGATACGCAGTATTTT. Translated: CASSALAGTDTQYF.

This chain connects TRBV2 to TRBJ1-5, with 7 bases matching TRBD1. CDR1 is SNHLY, CDR2 FYNNEI, per germline. The CDR3 spans 14 residues. Germline trimming cut 2 bases from V and 6 bases from J; bases unmatched to any gene: 4. CDR3 nucleotides: TGTGCCAGCAGTGAATCAGGGGGTTCTCAGCCCCAGCATTTT. Translated, it gives CASSESGGSQPQHF.

The chain combines TRBV18 with TRBJ2-5, with 7 bases aligning to TRBD2. This CDR3 contains 14 residues. CDR1 is KGHSH and CDR2 is LQKENI in the germline V gene. The V and J ends lost 5 bases and 5 bases, in that order; junction bases with no gene match: 8. The CDR3 is CASSKRTRDETQYF. The CDR3 coding sequence is TGTGCCAGCTCAAAGAGGACTAGAGATGAGACCCAGTACTTC. Full variable domain (remainder filled in from reference TRBV18 and TRBJ2-5): NAGVMQNPRHLVRRRGQEARLRCSPMKGHSHVYWYRQLPEEGLKFMVYLQKENIIDESGMPKERFSAEFPKEGPSILRIQQVVRGDSAAYFCASSKRTRDETQYFGPGTRLLVL.

This clone was found once. This chain uses TRBV27 with TRBJ2-7, with D perhaps matching TRBD2 (5 bases). Germline V gene data show CDR1 as MNHEY and CDR2 as SMNVEV (reference sequence). V was trimmed by 2 bases and J by 0 bases, leaving 11 bases between them. This CDR3 has 15 residues. The chain's CDR3 is CASSLDPAGSYEQYF. CDR3 in DNA: TGTGCCAGCAGTTTAGATCCGGCGGGCTCCTACGAGCAGTACTTC.

CDR3 in DNA: TGTGCCAGCAGTGAAGGCAACAGTATAGAAGAGACCCAGTACTTC. It encodes CASSEGNSIEETQYF. The chain combines TRBV25-1 with TRBJ2-5; D is unclear. Trimming removed 2 bases at V and 3 bases at J, with 13 bases between. Germline values: CDR1 MGHDK, CDR2 SYGVNS. CDR3 length: 15 residues.

The chain is built from TRBV19 and TRBJ2-7, with D possibly matching TRBD1 (5 bases). CDR3 length: 14 residues. V lost 3 bases and J 0 bases, leaving 9 bases between the germline ends. Germline CDR1 LNHDA, CDR2 SQIVND (reference sequence). The CDR3 DNA reads TGTGCCAGTAGTATTACAGGAGTCTCCTACGAGCAGTACTTC. This sequence encodes CASSITGVSYEQYF.

The chain carries TRBV4-1 and TRBJ1-5, with D unresolved. V lost 1 base, J lost 3 bases, and 4 bases lay in between. CDR3 length equals 13 residues. CDR1 and CDR2 (germline): MGHRA, YSYEKL. CDR3 DNA sequence: TGCGCCAGCAGCCAAGCGCCCAATCAGCCCCAGCATTTT. Translated, it gives CASSQAPNQPQHF.

The count of this clone is one. The genes are TRBV11-2 and TRBJ1-1, with 8 bases matching TRBD1. Trimming took 5 bases from V and 1 from J; bases not matched to a gene: 6. Germline V CDR1 and CDR2: SGHAT, FQNNGV. The CDR3 runs 15 residues. CDR3 nucleotide sequence: TGTGCCAGCAGCATCTCAGGGGGCAGGAACACTGAAGCTTTCTTT. It specifies CASSISGGRNTEAFF.

The V call is TRBV28, the J call TRBJ1-4; D possibly corresponds to TRBD1 (5 bases). V was trimmed by 4 bases and J by 3 bases, leaving 12 bases between them. This CDR3 comprises 15 residues. Germline CDR1 reads MDHEN; CDR2 reads SYDVKM. CDR3 sequence reads: CASSYRDAANEKLFF. CDR3 DNA sequence: TGTGCCAGCAGTTACCGGGACGCAGCTAATGAAAAACTGTTTTTT.

The V gene is TRBV19, the J gene TRBJ1-1, with D maybe TRBD1 (6 bases). Germline lookup yields CDR1 LNHDA and CDR2 SQIVND (reference sequence). The CDR3 extends over 12 amino acids. Trimming removed 7 bases from V and 5 bases from J, with 11 bases in between. This CDR3 reads CASMTGWTEAFF. The CDR3 nucleotides are TGTGCCAGTATGACAGGTTGGACTGAAGCTTTCTTT.

This chain connects TRBV27 to TRBJ2-1, with D perhaps TRBD2 (5 bases). V shed 4 bases and J shed 6 bases, with 13 bases lying between them. CDR3 length: 14 residues. Germline V gives CDR1 MNHEY, CDR2 SMNVEV (reference sequence). The CDR3: CASSYRGWVNEQFF. The CDR3 DNA reads TGTGCCAGCAGTTACCGCGGGTGGGTCAATGAGCAGTTCTTC.

This chain uses TRBV30 with TRBJ1-4; D remains ambiguous. Germline CDR1 is GTSNPN and CDR2 is SVGIG (reference sequence). V lost 5 bases to trimming and J lost 13 bases, with 17 bases between them. This CDR3 comprises 12 residues. CDR3 DNA: TGTGCCTGGCGGAGGCCCGGCGGGAGACTGTTTTTT. This encodes CAWRRPGGRLFF.

V gene TRBV4-1 combines with J gene TRBJ1-6; no firm D call. Trimming stripped 4 bases from V and 9 bases from J, with 7 bases between. Germline V CDR1 and CDR2: MGHRA, YSYEKL. The length of the CDR3 is 12 residues. DNA of the CDR3: TGCGCCAGCAGCCCAAAGGCTTCACCCCTCCACTTT. It yields the protein CASSPKASPLHF.

This clone was counted between two and nine times. V and J are TRBV19 and TRBJ2-1; D possibly corresponds to TRBD2 (5 bases). V shed 2 bases and J shed 6 bases, with 17 bases lying between them. CDR1 is LNHDA and CDR2 is SQIVND in the germline V gene (reference sequence). The CDR3 is 16 residues long. CDR3: CASSISAGIATNEQFF. The CDR3 DNA follows: TGTGCCAGTAGTATATCGGCCGGGATAGCGACCAATGAGCAGTTCTTC.

The rearrangement joins TRBV27 to TRBJ2-5; 11 bases match TRBD1. The germline gives CDR1 MNHEY, CDR2 SMNVEV (reference sequence). CDR3 length equals 13 residues. V lost 8 bases and J lost 5; bases outside the gene matches: 4. The DNA for the CDR3 is TGTGCCAGCTGGGACAGGGGGAAGGAGACCCAGTACTTC. It specifies CASWDRGKETQYF.

The chain is built from TRBV13 and TRBJ2-1; 10 bases are shared with TRBD2. In germline, CDR1 is PRHDT, CDR2 FYEKMQ (reference sequence). CDR3 length equals 15 residues. Germline trimming cut 5 bases from V and 4 bases from J; bases unmatched to any gene: 5. The CDR3 here is CASSRRTSGYNEQFF. The DNA for the CDR3 is TGTGCCAGCAGCAGACGGACTAGCGGATACAATGAGCAGTTCTTC.